This T cell receptor (beta chain) appears in the sequencing data of a study of blood T cell repertoires in COVID-19 (dated by TCRdb to the early 2020s). Some background on the complete study: The collaborator samples originated in the United States, Italy and Spain and spanned the acute and convalescent phases of COVID-19. Samples were obtained from the ongoing ImmuneRACE study (first 160 participants) and from 1,254 subjects provided by 6 global collaborators. The repertoires were released in a freely available public database meant as a resource for research on the immune response to SARS-CoV-2. Subjects who had been exposed to COVID-19, were actively infected with it, or had recovered from it provided the deeply sampled blood TCRbeta repertoires that made up the dataset. The prospective study material was composed of cDNA or gDNA derived from T cells, B-cell-depleted T cells, or PBMCs. Nearly every sample came with metadata listing a de-identified subject ID, COVID-19 status, age in years and sex. Where available, HLA class I and class II types were obtained from metadata supplied by the sample provider rather than from assay-based typing. General findings and caveats noted by the study authors: The amount of clinical and demographic metadata varied by source and participant and was provided uncurated.

In the case of this clone: Its target antigen remains unknown. Base qualities are missing; no much larger clone stands one base away.

TCRbeta CDR3 regions were amplified from genomic DNA using the immunoSEQ Assay, a bias-controlled multiplex PCR. The authors' pipeline ran thus. Nucleated cell counts per sample were estimated from amplification of reference gene primers within the assay. To quantify the absolute abundance of each unique TCRbeta CDR3 rearrangement, sequence reads were collapsed and filtered. For each sample, productive Simpson clonality was calculated as the square root of Simpson's diversity index over productive rearrangements. TCRdb took this table from immuneACCESS and kept in-frame rearrangements with V and J called. Such tables lack part of the clones; where checked against another copy, unresolved V genes explain under half of the gap, and the rest is unexplained. The D gene and trimming were derived from the DNA, and the V and J assignments and clone size from that table. The sample profile shows about 3,700 clones; about nine tenths of them were found once. The ten largest clones add up to less than 7% of the sample.

The germline V gene provides CDR1 SNHLY and CDR2 FYNNEI. Compared with germline, V lacks 6 bases and J lacks 1 base; bases without a gene match: 2. The CDR3 has 13 amino acids, counting the end cysteine and phenylalanine. The CDR3 DNA has 39 bases and is translated from base 1. Each collaborating institution followed its own protocols to collect whole blood in K2EDTA tubes. For TCRbeta analysis, collaborator samples were shipped as frozen whole blood, as isolated PBMCs, or as DNA extracted from either sample type. The sequencing input was peripheral blood. The TCR comes from a woman aged 70-85 years with active COVID-19. The rearranged segments are TRBV2 and TRBJ1-1; the central 7 bases match TRBD1. This receptor has the CDR3 CASSQGENTEAFF. The sequenced DNA: TGTGCCAGCAGCCAGGGGGAGAACACTGAAGCTTTCTTT.